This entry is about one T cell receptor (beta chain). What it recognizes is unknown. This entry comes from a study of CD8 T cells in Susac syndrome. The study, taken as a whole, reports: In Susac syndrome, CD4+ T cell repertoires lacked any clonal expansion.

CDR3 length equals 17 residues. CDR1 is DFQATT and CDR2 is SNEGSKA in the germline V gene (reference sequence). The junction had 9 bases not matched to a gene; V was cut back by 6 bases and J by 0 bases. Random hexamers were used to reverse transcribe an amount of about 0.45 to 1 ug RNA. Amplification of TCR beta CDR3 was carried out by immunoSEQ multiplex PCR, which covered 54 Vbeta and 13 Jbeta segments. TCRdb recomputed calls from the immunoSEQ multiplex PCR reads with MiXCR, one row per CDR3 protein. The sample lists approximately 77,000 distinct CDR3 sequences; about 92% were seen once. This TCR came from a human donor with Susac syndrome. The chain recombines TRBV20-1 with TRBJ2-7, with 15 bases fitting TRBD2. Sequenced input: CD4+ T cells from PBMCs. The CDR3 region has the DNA TGCAGTGCGGGAGTCGGGACTAGCGGGGGGCTCTCCTACGAGCAGTACTTC. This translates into CSAGVGTSGGLSYEQYF.